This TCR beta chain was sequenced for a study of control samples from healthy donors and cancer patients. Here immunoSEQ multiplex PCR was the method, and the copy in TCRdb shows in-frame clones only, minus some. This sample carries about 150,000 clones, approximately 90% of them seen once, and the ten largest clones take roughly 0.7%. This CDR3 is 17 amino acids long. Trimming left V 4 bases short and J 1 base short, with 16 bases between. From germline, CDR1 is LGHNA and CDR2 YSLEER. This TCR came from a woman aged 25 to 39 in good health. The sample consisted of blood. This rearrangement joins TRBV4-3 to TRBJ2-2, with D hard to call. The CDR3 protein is CASSPSSLGGNTGELFF. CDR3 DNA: TGCGCCAGCAGCCCGTCCTCGTTGGGCGGGAACACCGGGGAGCTGTTTTTT.